These 5 T cell receptor beta chains share one sample of origin, sequenced in a study of blood T cell repertoires in COVID-19. The assay was immunoSEQ multiplex PCR, and TCRdb's table has in-frame clones only and misses some. The sample records over 200,000 clones, almost 85% being singletons. Sequenced: peripheral blood. Receptors were obtained from a woman between 40 and 55 years old with acute or convalescent COVID-19.

V usage is TRBV11-2 and J usage is TRBJ2-7, with a weak D call TRBD2 (6 bases). This CDR3 has 14 amino acids. Germline CDR1 is SGHAT and CDR2 is FQNNGV. V was pared by 5 bases and J by 3 bases, with 14 bases between. The CDR3 nucleotides read TGTGCCAGCAGCCTAAGGGCGGGGTACTACGAGCAGTACTTC. It is translated as CASSLRAGYYEQYF. Supplemented by reference TRBV11-2 and TRBJ2-7, the full variable domain reads EAGVAQSPRYKIIEKRQSVAFWCNPISGHATLYWYQQILGQGPKLLIQFQNNGVVDDSQLPKDRFSAERLKGVDSTLKIQPAKLEDSAVYLCASSLRAGYYEQYFGPGTRLTVT.

The rearrangement uses TRBV6-5 and TRBJ2-6; unclear D gene. The CDR3 loop spans 15 amino acids. The V and J ends lost 2 bases and 0 bases respectively, with 5 bases between them. From germline, CDR1 is MNHEY and CDR2 SVGAGI. The CDR3 DNA follows: TGTGCCAGCAGTTACCAGATCTCTGGGGCCAACGTCCTGACTTTC. Amino acid sequence: CASSYQISGANVLTF.

The V and J genes are TRBV6-5 and TRBJ2-7, with 10 bases aligning to TRBD1. The V gene end was trimmed by 6 bases and the J gene end by 4 bases; junction bases not matched to a gene: 6. CDR3 length equals 14 residues. The germline V gene has CDR1 MNHEY and CDR2 SVGAGI. Written as DNA, the CDR3 is TGTGCCAGCAGCGTAACGGGACAGGGGTACGAGCAGTACTTC. Translation: CASSVTGQGYEQYF.

This clone turned up a few times. This chain connects TRBV24-1 to TRBJ1-5; the D is unclear. V was trimmed by 4 bases and J by 1 base, leaving 16 bases between them. The CDR3 loop spans 17 amino acids. Germline CDR1 and CDR2: KGHDR and SFDVKD. CDR3 loop: CATSDIGEPVSNQPQHF. For the CDR3, the DNA is TGTGCCACCAGTGACATCGGTGAACCTGTCAGCAATCAGCCCCAGCATTTT.

The CDR3 here is CSALNYNEQFF. The CDR3, as DNA: TGCAGTGCTCTTAATTACAATGAGCAGTTCTTC. The V gene is TRBV20-1, the J gene TRBJ2-1, with D uncertain. Germline CDR1 reads DFQATT; CDR2 reads SNEGSKA (reference sequence). The CDR3 contains 11 residues. Between the trimmed V and J ends, which lost 5 bases and 4 bases, there was a span of 6 bases.